These 21 T cell receptor beta chains share one sample of origin, sequenced in a study of cytomegalovirus exposure and HLA in healthy donors. The PCR ran on 60 Vbeta and 13 Jbeta primers. Profiling relied on immunoSEQ multiplex PCR, and the TCRdb table lists in-frame clones only, not all of them. The sample's table shows fewer than 130,000 clones. The source material was PBMCs. The receptor source for this set is a middle-aged man in good health and CMV-seronegative.

The V call is TRBV18, the J call TRBJ1-2; TRBD1 is a possible D gene (6 bases). Per the germline V gene, CDR1 is KGHSH and CDR2 is LQKENI. This CDR3 spans 14 amino acids. With 5 bases removed from V and 4 bases from J, the gap between germline ends came to 14 bases. The DNA of the CDR3 is TGTGCCAGCTCAGGGACAAGAGCAACCTATGGCTACACCTTC. This sequence encodes CASSGTRATYGYTF.

CDR3: CASSQVMYNEQFF. The CDR3 coding sequence is TGTGCCAGCAGCCAGGTGATGTACAATGAGCAGTTCTTC. The V call is TRBV2, the J call TRBJ2-1; unclear D gene. V shed 6 bases and J shed 4 bases, with 10 bases lying between them. Per germline, CDR1 SNHLY and CDR2 FYNNEI. The CDR3 is made up of 13 amino acids.

This rearrangement joins TRBV5-1 to TRBJ1-1, with D possibly matching TRBD1 (6 bases). Trimming left V 4 bases short and J 3 bases short, with 19 bases between. The CDR3 is made up of 16 amino acids. CDR1 is SGHRS and CDR2 is YFSETQ in the germline V gene. The DNA for the CDR3 is TGCGCCAGCAGCCACCCCTGGGGGGGGCGGGACACTGAAGCTTTCTTT. Protein: CASSHPWGGRDTEAFF.

The gene calls are TRBV4-1 and TRBJ1-2; D is possibly TRBD1 (6 bases). The CDR3 runs 14 residues. Germline V gene data show CDR1 as MGHRA and CDR2 as YSYEKL. V was clipped by 0 bases and J by 3 bases, with 8 bases between them. CDR3 amino acids: CASSQENRDYGYTF. CDR3 nucleotides: TGCGCCAGCAGCCAAGAGAACAGGGACTATGGCTACACCTTC.

The rearrangement uses TRBV5-1 and TRBJ2-1, with 9 bases identical to TRBD2. With 4 bases clipped from V and 0 bases from J, the junction kept 5 bases outside the gene matches. Germline loops: CDR1 SGHRS, CDR2 YFSETQ. This CDR3 is built from 16 residues. In nucleotides, the CDR3 is TGCGCCAGCAGCGCTAGCGGGGCTGGCTCCTACAATGAGCAGTTCTTC. As protein: CASSASGAGSYNEQFF.

The CDR3, as DNA: TGCGCCAGCAGCCCTCGGGGAGAAGAGACCCAGTACTTC. Amino acids: CASSPRGEETQYF. The chain combines TRBV5-1 with TRBJ2-5, with D possibly matching TRBD2 (5 bases). The length of the CDR3 is 13 residues. The V end lost 4 bases, the J end lost 3 bases, and 10 bases lay between the germline ends. Germline V gene sequence: CDR1 SGHRS, CDR2 YFSETQ. The entire variable domain, with the rest obtained from reference TRBV5-1 and TRBJ2-5, is as follows: KAGVTQTPRYLIKTRGQQVTLSCSPISGHRSVSWYQQTPGQGLQFLFEYFSETQRNKGNFPGRFSGRQFSNSRSEMNVSTLELGDSALYLCASSPRGEETQYFGPGTRLLVL.

This chain links TRBV5-1 with TRBJ2-7; a weak D match, TRBD2 (5 bases). Germline values: CDR1 SGHRS, CDR2 YFSETQ. The CDR3 contains 14 residues. The V end lost 2 bases, the J end lost 2 bases, and 11 bases lay between the germline ends. In DNA form, the CDR3 reads TGCGCCAGCAGCTTCTGGGAGCAAGCCTACGAGCAGTACTTC. The encoded protein is CASSFWEQAYEQYF.

V gene TRBV28 combines with J gene TRBJ1-1; D might be TRBD1 (6 bases). The CDR3 totals 15 residues. Germline V gene lookup returns CDR1 MDHEN and CDR2 SYDVKM. The V end was cut by 2 bases, the J end by 4 bases, with 14 bases between. The chain's CDR3 is CASSLGGRVGTEAFF. CDR3 sequence (DNA): TGTGCCAGCAGTTTAGGGGGCAGGGTGGGCACTGAAGCTTTCTTT.

This chain uses TRBV27 with TRBJ1-2, with TRBD1 as a possible D gene (6 bases). The CDR3 is 13 amino acids. Trimming took off 4 bases at V and 8 bases at J, with 14 bases between the two ends. CDR1 is MNHEY and CDR2 is SMNVEV in the germline V gene (reference sequence). Here the CDR3 DNA reads TGTGCCAGCAGTTGGGGGGGCTCTGGGGGCTACACCTTC. It yields the protein CASSWGGSGGYTF.

The chain joins TRBV7-9 to TRBJ1-1; D not certain. Germline loops: CDR1 SEHNR, CDR2 FQNEAQ (reference sequence). V was pared by 2 bases and J by 1 base, with 5 bases between. The length of the CDR3 is 13 residues. For the CDR3, the DNA is TGTGCCAGCAGCTTATTCGGGAACACTGAAGCTTTCTTT. Its protein is CASSLFGNTEAFF. Looking up the rest from reference TRBV7-9 and TRBJ1-1 gives the full variable domain: DTGVSQNPRHKITKRGQNVTFRCDPISEHNRLYWYRQTLGQGPEFLTYFQNEAQLEKSRLLSDRFSAERPKGSFSTLEIQRTEQGDSAMYLCASSLFGNTEAFFGQGTRLTVV.

This chain links TRBV7-3 with TRBJ2-1; the match to TRBD2 covers 9 bases. The germline V gene encodes CDR1 SGHTA and CDR2 FQGTGA. The CDR3 is 19 amino acids. J lost 2 bases, V lost 6 bases, and 17 bases had no gene match. The CDR3 bases are TGTGCCAGCAGTTCCTTCAAGCGGGAGGCTACAGGGGCCTACAATGAGCAGTTCTTC. Translating gives CASSSFKREATGAYNEQFF.

The rearrangement joins TRBV11-3 to TRBJ2-7; TRBD1 might be the D (6 bases). The germline V and J ends were trimmed by 5 bases and 1 base, with 15 bases remaining between them. Germline assignment: CDR1 SGHNT and CDR2 YENEEA. There are 15 residues in the CDR3. CDR3 in DNA: TGTGCCAGCAGCACAGGGAGTGGGGATTCCTACGAGCAGTACTTC. Its protein is CASSTGSGDSYEQYF.

The chain employs TRBV19 and TRBJ2-3; D perhaps matches TRBD1 (5 bases). V lost 3 bases and J lost 6, with 7 bases in between. CDR1 and CDR2 from the germline V gene are LNHDA and SQIVND (reference sequence). The CDR3 extends over 12 amino acids. The CDR3 region is CASSMSGDTQYF. The CDR3 bases are TGTGCCAGTAGTATGTCAGGGGATACGCAGTATTTT.

The chain recombines TRBV9 with TRBJ2-5; 8 bases are a match to TRBD2. The CDR3 is 16 residues long. The junction had 10 bases not matched to a gene; V was cut back by 4 bases and J by 2 bases. Germline lookup yields CDR1 SGDLS and CDR2 YYNGEE. Written as DNA, the CDR3 is TGTGCCAGCAGCACTACTAGCGGTCGATTGCAAGAGACCCAGTACTTC. This codes for CASSTTSGRLQETQYF.

The V and J genes are TRBV7-2 and TRBJ2-7; 10 nucleotides match TRBD1. Germline V gene sequence: CDR1 SGHTA, CDR2 FQGNSA. Losses at the gene ends were 5 bases for V and 3 bases for J; bases not matched to a gene: 4. The CDR3 covers 14 residues. The CDR3 DNA reads as TGTGCCAGCAGCCCCGGGACAGGGGACTACGAGCAGTACTTC. Translated, it gives CASSPGTGDYEQYF.

The chain links TRBV4-3 to TRBJ2-3, with 10 positions matching TRBD2. CDR3 size: 15 residues. V shed 5 bases and J 1 base; nucleotides not matched to a gene: 3. Germline CDR1 is LGHNA and CDR2 is YSLEER. The CDR3 is CASSDGTSGTDTQYF. The CDR3 bases are TGCGCCAGCAGCGACGGGACTAGCGGCACAGATACGCAGTATTTT.

J is TRBJ2-7 and V is TRBV15; a weak D match, TRBD1 (6 bases). The germline V gene has CDR1 LNHNV and CDR2 YYDKDF (reference sequence). Trimming took off 0 bases at V and 11 bases at J, with 20 bases between the two ends. This CDR3 region has 15 residues. The DNA of the CDR3 is TGTGCCACCAGCAGAGATCTGAGGGAACAGGGTGGAGAGTACTTC. It codes for CATSRDLREQGGEYF.

This CDR3 is CASSHTDTQYF. CDR3 sequence (DNA): TGTGCCAGCAGCCATACAGATACGCAGTATTTT. The chain carries TRBV7-2 and TRBJ2-3, with no clear D. V lost 5 bases and J 3 bases, leaving 3 bases between the germline ends. CDR3 length: 11 residues. CDR1 is SGHTA, CDR2 FQGNSA, per germline.

J is TRBJ2-1 and V is TRBV19; TRBD2 matches 12 bases. The CDR3 length is 15 residues. Germline V gene sequence: CDR1 LNHDA, CDR2 SQIVND (reference sequence). After removal of 7 bases from V and 5 bases from J, the junction contained 6 bases not matched to a gene. For the CDR3, the DNA is TGTGCCAGTACCCCTAGCGGGAGGGCCCACAATGAGCAGTTCTTC. Its translation: CASTPSGRAHNEQFF.

This rearrangement joins TRBV2 to TRBJ2-3, with TRBD2 matching over 10 bases. V was pared by 4 bases and J by 1 base, with 2 bases of the junction left unmatched. Germline V gene lookup returns CDR1 SNHLY and CDR2 FYNNEI. The CDR3 is 15 amino acids. The DNA of the CDR3 is TGTGCCAGCAGTGGTCTAGCGGGGGGCACAGATACGCAGTATTTT. Translation: CASSGLAGGTDTQYF.

CDR3 bases: TGCAGCGTTGGAGGGACCGGGACAGGGGCCCACGAGCAGTACTTC. Its protein product is CSVGGTGTGAHEQYF. The chain couples TRBV29-1 to TRBJ2-7; 10 positions agree with TRBD1. The CDR3 has 15 residues. The trim removed 4 bases at V and 5 bases at J, leaving 11 bases unmatched. From germline, CDR1 is SQVTM and CDR2 ANQGSEA.